The 2 T cell receptor beta chains given below trace back to one sample, sequenced in a study of T cell changes during pregnancy in multiple sclerosis. Only in-frame clones appear in the TCRdb table, and some are missing; sequencing was by immunoSEQ multiplex PCR. The repertoire holds 20,000 to 25,000 clones, with 90% to 95% as singletons. The source was CD8+ T cells from peripheral blood mononuclear cells, collected in the third trimester of pregnancy. The source is a female donor with multiple sclerosis, enrolled in a pregnancy study.

The chain carries TRBV9 and TRBJ2-1, with 9 bases fitting TRBD1. CDR1 is SGDLS and CDR2 is YYNGEE in the germline V gene. V gave up 4 bases and J gave up 7 bases; unmatched junction bases: 15. The CDR3 covers 17 residues. The CDR3 reads CASSLNSGTGFSNEQFF. The CDR3 nucleotides read TGTGCCAGCAGCCTCAACTCCGGGACAGGGTTCTCAAATGAGCAGTTCTTC.

The rearrangement links TRBV18 to TRBJ2-1; 8 positions match TRBD2. Germline V CDR1 and CDR2: KGHSH, LQKENI. J was trimmed by 8 bases and V by 5 bases; bases with no gene match: 5. This CDR3 is 13 amino acids long. In DNA, the CDR3 is TGTGCCAGCTCAACCGGGGGGGGCGATGAGCAGTTCTTC. As protein: CASSTGGGDEQFF.